Below are 24 T cell receptor beta chains sequenced from a single sample in a study of Tregs in tolerant kidney transplant recipients. Sequencing was performed with immunoSEQ multiplex PCR; in TCRdb, only in-frame clones are kept and a portion is missing. Of approximately 75,000 clones listed, less than 95% are singletons. The sequencing used Tregs from blood, collected before the transplant. Receptors originate from a human donor who received a combined kidney and bone marrow transplant.

The rearrangement uses TRBV6-1 and TRBJ2-3; weak D call: TRBD2 (6 bases). The CDR3 contains 14 residues. In germline, CDR1 is MNHNS, CDR2 SASEGT. Trimming left V 6 bases short and J 3 bases short, with 13 bases between. The CDR3 is CASRSGDVTDTQYF. CDR3 sequence (DNA): TGTGCCAGCAGATCGGGGGACGTAACAGATACGCAGTATTTT.

V gene TRBV5-1 combines with J gene TRBJ2-7, with a possible D match to TRBD2 (5 bases). The V and J ends lost 2 bases and 7 bases respectively, with 16 bases between them. This CDR3 comprises 14 residues. Germline values: CDR1 SGHRS, CDR2 YFSETQ. For the CDR3, the DNA is TGCGCCAGCAGCTTTGCAGAAACGGAGGATGAGCAGTACTTC. This translates into CASSFAETEDEQYF.

A single count supports this clone. The rearrangement links TRBV18 to TRBJ2-2; TRBD2 agrees at 9 bases. V was clipped by 3 bases and J by 3 bases; unmatched bases: 5. This CDR3 spans 16 amino acids. The germline gives CDR1 KGHSH, CDR2 LQKENI. CDR3 protein: CASSPRAGGDTGELFF. The CDR3 DNA follows: TGTGCCAGCTCACCGAGAGCGGGAGGCGACACCGGGGAGCTGTTTTTT.

The gene calls are TRBV27 and TRBJ2-5; TRBD1 matches 12 bases. V gave up 6 bases and J gave up 5 bases; unmatched junction bases: 10. Per germline, CDR1 MNHEY and CDR2 SMNVEV (reference sequence). The CDR3 length is 16 residues. CDR3 sequence (DNA): TGTGCCAGCAGCCCGGGACAGGGGGCGATTGGGGAGACCCAGTACTTC. Translating it yields CASSPGQGAIGETQYF.

The genes are TRBV18 and TRBJ2-1, with 7 bases aligning to TRBD2. CDR1 and CDR2 from the germline V gene are KGHSH and LQKENI. The CDR3 length is 15 residues. The junction had 6 bases not matched to a gene; V was cut back by 1 base and J by 6 bases. The chain's CDR3 is CASSPRLADPNEQFF. The DNA for the CDR3 is TGTGCCAGCTCACCACGGCTAGCGGACCCCAATGAGCAGTTCTTC.

The chain has TRBV7-2 and TRBJ1-2; 7 nucleotides match TRBD1. The CDR3 is 18 amino acids. CDR1 SGHTA and CDR2 FQGNSA come from the germline V gene. V shed 0 bases and J 8 bases; nucleotides not matched to a gene: 18. This chain's CDR3 is CASSLAGAKRGRRSGYTF. The CDR3 bases are TGTGCCAGCAGCTTAGCTGGGGCTAAAAGGGGGCGTCGTAGCGGCTACACCTTC. The full variable domain, with the rest looked up from reference TRBV7-2 and TRBJ1-2, is GAGVSQSPSNKVTEKGKDVELRCDPISGHTALYWYRQSLGQGLEFLIYFQGNSAPDKSGLPSDRFSAERTGGSVSTLTIQRTQQEDSAVYLCASSLAGAKRGRRSGYTFGSGTRLTVV.

This rearrangement joins TRBV5-1 to TRBJ1-1; D is undetermined. The CDR3 is made up of 14 amino acids. Between the trimmed V and J ends, which lost 0 bases and 1 base, there was a span of 7 bases. CDR1 is SGHRS and CDR2 is YFSETQ in the germline V gene. The CDR3 DNA reads as TGCGCCAGCAGCTTGGTATCAGGGAACACTGAAGCTTTCTTT. Protein sequence: CASSLVSGNTEAFF.

This chain joins TRBV6-1 and TRBJ2-5, with D possibly being TRBD1 (6 bases). The CDR3 is made up of 14 amino acids. CDR1 is MNHNS and CDR2 is SASEGT in the germline V gene. V gave up 6 bases and J gave up 2 bases, with 13 bases separating them. The CDR3 bases are TGTGCCAGCAGGATGACAGGCGCACAAGAGACCCAGTACTTC. Translating it yields CASRMTGAQETQYF.

This clone was seen just once. The CDR3 loop is CASRYRDSAYEQYF. CDR3 bases: TGTGCCAGCAGATACCGGGACTCTGCCTACGAGCAGTACTTC. The chain employs TRBV6-5 and TRBJ2-7; a weak D match, TRBD2 (6 bases). Germline CDR1 and CDR2: MNHEY and SVGAGI. The CDR3 contains 14 residues. Trimming pared 6 bases from V and 2 bases from J, leaving 14 bases between.

V is TRBV5-6 and J is TRBJ2-1, with D possibly TRBD2 on 5 matching bases. The CDR3 extends over 14 amino acids. The germline V gene has CDR1 SGHDT and CDR2 YYEEEE. V shed 3 bases and J shed 7 bases, with 14 bases lying between them. In DNA form, the CDR3 reads TGTGCCAGCAGCTCCTCTAGCTACCCTAATGAGCAGTTCTTC. It codes for CASSSSSYPNEQFF.

The chain combines TRBV19 with TRBJ2-5, with TRBD1 identical over 9 bases. The J call may be incorrect, as the DNA end agrees better with TRBJ2-7. The CDR3 covers 15 residues. Germline assignment: CDR1 LNHDA and CDR2 SQIVND (reference sequence). The CDR3 DNA is TGTGCCAGTAGTACGGGACAGGGTTCGGTCTACGAGCAGTACTTC. Its protein product is CASSTGQGSVYEQYF.

This rearrangement joins TRBV7-8 to TRBJ2-7; 10 nucleotides match TRBD2. The germline gives CDR1 SGHVS, CDR2 FQNEAQ. With 1 base clipped from V and 6 bases from J, the junction kept 9 bases outside the gene matches. The CDR3 consists of 16 residues. Here the CDR3 reads CASSLEASGSFFEQYF. As DNA, the CDR3 is TGTGCCAGCAGCTTAGAAGCTAGCGGGAGCTTTTTCGAGCAGTACTTC.

V gene TRBV25-1 combines with J gene TRBJ1-2; D unclear. The germline gives CDR1 MGHDK, CDR2 SYGVNS. Trimming took off 4 bases at V and 5 bases at J, with 14 bases between the two ends. The CDR3 covers 14 residues. CDR3 loop: CASSAKPSTYGYTF. The CDR3 DNA reads TGTGCCAGCAGTGCCAAGCCGAGTACATATGGCTACACCTTC.

V usage is TRBV2 and J usage is TRBJ2-3; TRBD1 matches 7 bases. V shed 8 bases and J 1 base; nucleotides not matched to a gene: 9. CDR1 is SNHLY and CDR2 is FYNNEI in the germline V gene. The CDR3 consists of 15 residues. In nucleotides, the CDR3 is TGTGCCAGCGAGGGTCGACAGGGCCGCACAGATACGCAGTATTTT. Translating gives CASEGRQGRTDTQYF.

This sequence joins TRBV29-1 and TRBJ1-2; D may be TRBD1 (6 bases). This CDR3 is built from 13 residues. The V gene lost 5 bases and the J gene lost 8 bases, with 18 bases spanning the gap. Germline assignment: CDR1 SQVTM and CDR2 ANQGSEA. The CDR3 nucleotides read TGCAGCGTTTCCTCCCCGAGCAGGGGCGGCTACACCTTC. As protein: CSVSSPSRGGYTF.

The CDR3 bases are TGTGCCAGCCGACAGGGGAGCCACGAGCAGTACTTC. It encodes CASRQGSHEQYF. The rearrangement joins TRBV2 to TRBJ2-7, with TRBD1 identical over 8 bases. Germline V gene sequence: CDR1 SNHLY, CDR2 FYNNEI. The CDR3 length is 12 residues. Trimming cost V 8 bases and J 5 bases; bases outside gene matches: 5.

V and J are TRBV6-6 and TRBJ2-7, with 11 bases lining up with TRBD1. Per germline, CDR1 MNHNY and CDR2 SVGAGI (reference sequence). V dropped 2 bases and J dropped 5; count of bases not matched to a gene: 5. This CDR3 comprises 15 residues. This CDR3 reads CASSYLRTGGDEQYF. The CDR3 DNA sequence: TGTGCCAGCAGTTACCTCCGGACAGGGGGCGACGAGCAGTACTTC.

For this clone: One end of the junction is discordant with germline, which a read error may explain. The chain joins TRBV5-1 to TRBJ2-3; 8 nucleotides align to TRBD2. The CDR3 is made up of 16 amino acids. The germline V gene encodes CDR1 SGHRS and CDR2 YFSETQ. CDR3 nucleotide sequence: TGCGCCAGCAGTTTGGAATCTAGCGGGTCTGGAGATACGCAGTATTTT. Protein: CASSLESSGSGDTQYF. Full variable domain (missing parts from reference TRBV5-1 and TRBJ2-3): KAGVTQTPRYLIKTRGQQVTLSCSPISGHRSVSWYQQTPGQGLQFLFEYFSETQRNKGNFPGRFSGRQFSNSRSEMNVSTLELGDSALYLCASSLESSGSGDTQYFGPGTRLTVL.

The genes are TRBV7-2 and TRBJ2-3, with 11 bases identical to TRBD2. The germline V gene has CDR1 SGHTA and CDR2 FQGNSA. Trimming removed 3 bases from V and 1 base from J; junction bases left unmatched: 6. The CDR3 has 17 residues. CDR3 sequence: CASSFTGTSGGTDTQYF. CDR3 nucleotides: TGTGCCAGCAGCTTTACCGGGACTAGCGGTGGCACAGATACGCAGTATTTT.

V usage is TRBV19 and J usage is TRBJ2-7; weak D call: TRBD2 (6 bases). This CDR3 has 16 amino acids. V lost 1 base and J lost 1, with 14 bases in between. CDR1 is LNHDA and CDR2 is SQIVND in the germline V gene (reference sequence). The CDR3 region is CASSIASGVGSYEQYF. CDR3 DNA sequence: TGTGCCAGTAGTATAGCGTCGGGGGTTGGATCCTACGAGCAGTACTTC.

The V gene is TRBV10-3, the J gene TRBJ2-1; a possible D gene is TRBD2 (7 bases). The V end was cut by 4 bases, the J end by 8 bases, with 18 bases between. CDR1 ENHRY and CDR2 SYGVKD come from the germline V gene. This CDR3 has 15 residues. This CDR3 is CAISAEGGGPDEQFF. CDR3 DNA sequence: TGTGCCATCAGTGCTGAGGGGGGAGGGCCTGATGAGCAGTTCTTC.

This chain connects TRBV9 to TRBJ1-2; no definite D call. Per germline, CDR1 SGDLS and CDR2 YYNGEE. The CDR3 contains 13 residues. V lost 2 bases and J 2 bases, leaving 7 bases between the germline ends. CDR3 DNA: TGTGCCAGCAGCGTCGAGTCCAACTATGGCTACACCTTC. Protein product: CASSVESNYGYTF.

This clone was seen a few times. CDR3: CASSGTGPPYEQYF. The CDR3 nucleotides read TGCGCCAGCAGTGGGACAGGGCCCCCCTACGAGCAGTACTTC. The rearrangement links TRBV10-2 to TRBJ2-7; 8 positions match TRBD1. The CDR3 extends over 14 amino acids. Germline assignment: CDR1 WSHSY and CDR2 SAAADI. The V segment lost 4 bases and the J segment 2 bases; nucleotides outside the gene matches: 4.

This chain joins TRBV30 and TRBJ1-2; 8 nucleotides match TRBD1. Germline CDR1 and CDR2: GTSNPN and SVGIG (reference sequence). J lost 11 bases, V lost 2 bases, and 10 bases had no gene match. CDR3 length: 13 residues. CDR3 DNA: TGTGCCTGGAGTAGGCGGCAGGGGGCTCGTTACACCTTC. Translating gives CAWSRRQGARYTF.